A single T cell receptor beta chain is shown here with its context. What it recognizes is unknown. The data derive from a study of T cell responses to AZD1222 COVID-19 vaccine. Whole-study results and caveats: It was only a handful of AZD1222 recipients who were seropositive at baseline. Per reports, nearly half of all spike-specific TCRs target regions that are unmutated in variants.

The CDR3 runs 11 residues. The germline V gene has CDR1 LNHDA and CDR2 SQIVND (reference sequence). V was trimmed by 4 bases and J by 3 bases, leaving 4 bases between them. Here immunoSEQ multiplex PCR was the method, and the copy in TCRdb shows in-frame clones only, minus some. The sample includes around 58,000 clones, about 89% of them seen just once. The rearrangement links TRBV19 to TRBJ2-7; D not resolved. The sequencing used peripheral blood, collected 28 days after the second AZD1222 dose. This TCR derives from an adult who received the AZD1222 COVID-19 vaccine. The CDR3 loop reads CASSTYYEQYF. Written as DNA, the CDR3 is TGTGCCAGTAGTACCTACTACGAGCAGTACTTC.